The T cell receptor beta chain described here comes from a study of T cells in Graves' hyperthyroidism and ophthalmopathy (dated 2019 in TCRdb). Turning to the overall study: Peripheral blood was collected at initial diagnosis, before any treatment. To identify distinguishing TCR V-J signatures, a discovery cohort of about 100 patients was used, comprising roughly 45 with Graves' ophthalmopathy and approximately 58 with stable Graves' hyperthyroidism. Prospective prediction of ophthalmopathy was tested in an independent validation cohort of 18 hyperthyroidism patients and 15 to 17 patients who later progressed to ophthalmopathy. The approximately 98 discovery patients were randomly divided into training and test sets at a 7:3 ratio. Thyroid tissue and blood T-cell repertoires from six or seven Graves' hyperthyroidism patients were also compared in the study. Once sampling was done, hyperthyroidism patients were given methimazole at a starting dose of 30 mg daily, whereas ophthalmopathy patients were given high-dose intravenous methylprednisolone. TCR Vbeta CDR3 sequencing of approximately 140 peripheral blood samples (roughly 41 ophthalmopathy, about 80 hyperthyroidism and some 17 progressor patients) is reported in the paper.

The TCR beta CDR3 regions were amplified from the RNA transcripts. The first round of RT-PCR for the TCR CDR3 was performed with the HTBI primer set and the Qiagen OneStep RT-PCR kit. A second multiplex PCR round built the libraries, followed by size selection and purification. Sequencing of the libraries was done on an Illumina HiSeq2000 using paired-end 100 bp reads. Turning to the authors' computational methods: SOAPnuke was used to process the raw data, throwing out any read that contained adapters or uncalled bases, had a mean Phred below 15, or lacked an exact constant-primer or identifier match. COPE v1.2.5 was used to merge the high-quality paired reads, and each unique nucleotide sequence was defined as a clonotype. Clonotypes were aligned to IMGT TRBV, TRBD and TRBJ reference segments using MiTCR v1.1. Analysis was restricted to V-J combinations with a frequency above 0.0001, which covered 98% to 99.2% of repertoires. The TCS score was defined as F50 (clonal expansion) divided by E x V (chaos), with BLOSUM62-based TCRdist calculated between CDR3 peptides within each V-J. Welch's t-statistics and random forest reduced around 550 V-J features to about 13, which were used in a naive Bayes classifier (R e1071). TCRdb reprocessed the public reads (quality trimming at Q25 with fastp, clone calling with MiXCR) and kept in-frame beta chains. Every CDR3 protein is listed once, alongside the most common genes and DNA of its rows. The V and J calls reflect TCRdb's pipeline rather than the authors' work. Across this sample there are 650,000 to 700,000 distinct CDR3 sequences, with 15% to 20% seen only once. Jointly, the top ten make up about 14% of the sample.

This clonotype has ten or more counts. What this receptor recognizes is not known. The record has no base qualities; no much larger clone is one base away. Stable Graves' hyperthyroidism was defined as the absence of progression to ophthalmopathy over 18 months of follow-up. Hyperthyroidism patients were newly diagnosed, with disease duration under 2 months, and aged 18 to 65 years. The study excluded patients with uncontrolled infections, other autoimmune diseases, pregnancy or lactation. Diagnoses were established on the basis of clinical symptoms, serum thyroxine and TRAb, thyroid ultrasound, and orbital computed tomography. PBMCs were separated from approximately 10 ml of fresh peripheral blood using Ficoll-Paque density gradient centrifugation. Total RNA was extracted with Trizol reagent, and quality was checked on an Agilent 2100 Bioanalyzer. The CDR3 contains 14 residues, cysteine and phenylalanine counted. Only the CDR3 part of the read is kept: 42 bases, read in frame from the first base. CDR1 LNHDA and CDR2 SQIVND were looked up in the germline V gene (reference sequence). V is trimmed back by 5 bases and J by 6 bases, and the junction contains 6 bases that no gene match accounts for.

Broader findings and caveats from the paper: In validation, the model predicted progression to ophthalmopathy a median of around six months before onset, with 70% to 71% sensitivity and almost 75% specificity. In cross-validation, a model built on a 13 V-J signature told ophthalmopathy apart from stable hyperthyroidism with roughly 87% sensitivity and around 83% specificity, and in testing the same model reached 80%/75%. Sample size was not statistically predetermined, and investigators were not blinded to group allocation. Most expanded thyroid clonotypes (frequency above 0.001) were also detected in blood, suggesting blood repertoires may reflect thyroid immune responses.

Sequences were obtained from blood. The chain is encoded by TRBV19 joined to TRBJ1-5; 8 central bases correspond to TRBD1. The sequence came from a man over 45 with Graves' hyperthyroidism. The bases read TGTGCCAGTAGTCCGCAGGGGGCAAGTCAGCCCCAGCATTTT. This is translated as CASSPQGASQPQHF.